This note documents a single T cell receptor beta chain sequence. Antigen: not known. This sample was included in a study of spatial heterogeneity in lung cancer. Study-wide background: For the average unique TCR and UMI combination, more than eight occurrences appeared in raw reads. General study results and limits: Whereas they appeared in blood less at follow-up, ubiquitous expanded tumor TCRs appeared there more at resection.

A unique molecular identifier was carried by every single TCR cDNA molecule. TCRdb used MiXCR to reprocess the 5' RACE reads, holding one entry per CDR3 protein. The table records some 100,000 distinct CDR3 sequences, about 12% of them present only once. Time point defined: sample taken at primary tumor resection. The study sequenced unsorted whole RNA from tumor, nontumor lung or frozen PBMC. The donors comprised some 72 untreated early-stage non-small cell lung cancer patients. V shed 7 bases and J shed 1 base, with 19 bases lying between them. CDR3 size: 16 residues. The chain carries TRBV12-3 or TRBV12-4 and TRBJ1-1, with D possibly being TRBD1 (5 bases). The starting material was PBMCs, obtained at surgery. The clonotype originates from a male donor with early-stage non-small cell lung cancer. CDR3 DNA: TGTGCCAGCAATTTCAACTCCGGGACGGAGAACACTGAAGCTTTCTTT. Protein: CASNFNSGTENTEAFF.